The 13 T cell receptor beta chains below were found in one sample sequenced in a study of memory CD4+ T cells and cytomegalovirus serostatus. Measured with immunoSEQ multiplex PCR; TCRdb has only the in-frame clones, and not every one. The repertoire includes tens of thousands of clones, 70% to 80% of them detected once, and under 6.5% sits in the top ten. Single viable CD3+CD4+CD8-CD45RO+ cells were sorted as the memory CD4+ T cells. Specimen: memory CD4+ T cells from blood. These receptors all come from an adult in good health and CMV-seronegative.

V and J are TRBV10-3 and TRBJ2-1; TRBD2 agrees at 9 bases. The germline gives CDR1 ENHRY, CDR2 SYGVKD. This CDR3 has 15 residues. Trimming at V came to 4 bases and at J to 7 bases, leaving 8 bases not matched to a gene. Here the CDR3 reads CAISGSREGQNEQFF. The CDR3 region has the DNA TGTGCCATCAGTGGGTCGCGGGAGGGCCAAAATGAGCAGTTCTTC.

CDR3 sequence: CASSLTDGAYEQYF. CDR3 in DNA: TGTGCCAGCAGTTTGACCGACGGAGCCTACGAGCAGTACTTC. This rearrangement joins TRBV28 to TRBJ2-7; unclear D gene. The germline CDR1 and CDR2 sequences are MDHEN and SYDVKM. This CDR3 spans 14 amino acids. V lost 3 bases to trimming and J lost 2 bases, with 11 bases between them.

V usage is TRBV28 and J usage is TRBJ2-5, with 9 positions matching TRBD2. Germline values: CDR1 MDHEN, CDR2 SYDVKM. The J segment lost 5 bases and the V segment lost 7 bases, leaving 5 bases of the junction unmatched. The CDR3 runs to 13 residues. CDR3 loop: CASIAGGRETQYF. CDR3 nucleotides: TGTGCCAGCATCGCGGGGGGGAGGGAGACCCAGTACTTC.

This clone showed up just once. This chain joins TRBV19 and TRBJ2-5; 8 bases line up with TRBD1. The V gene's germline CDR1 is LNHDA and CDR2 SQIVND (reference sequence). V gave up 5 bases and J gave up 5 bases; unmatched junction bases: 10. The CDR3 loop spans 15 amino acids. The CDR3 loop reads CASSFGTGQGETQYF. CDR3 nucleotide sequence: TGTGCCAGTAGTTTCGGGACAGGCCAAGGGGAGACCCAGTACTTC.

This chain joins TRBV6-1 and TRBJ2-3, with D unclear. CDR3 length: 13 residues. Germline values: CDR1 MNHNS, CDR2 SASEGT. Between the trimmed V and J ends, which lost 4 bases and 4 bases, there was a span of 9 bases. CDR3 coding DNA: TGTGCCAGCAGTGTACGAGCCTCAGATACGCAGTATTTT. Its translation is CASSVRASDTQYF.

The chain links TRBV28 to TRBJ1-5, with no clear D. The CDR3 loop spans 15 amino acids. Looked up from germline, CDR1 is MDHEN and CDR2 is SYDVKM. V was trimmed by 6 bases and J by 0 bases, leaving 12 bases between them. CDR3 bases: TGTGCCAGCAGCAGAGCGGCTTTTAGCAATCAGCCCCAGCATTTT. It codes for CASSRAAFSNQPQHF.

This clone was observed a single time. The chain employs TRBV4-2 and TRBJ2-3; D gene unclear. From germline, CDR1 is LGHNA and CDR2 YNFKEQ. Trimming shortened V by 0 bases and J by 3 bases, and 19 bases separated the two germline ends. The CDR3 extends over 18 amino acids. The CDR3 DNA reads TGTGCCAGCAGCCAAGATGTCGTTGAAGCCCTTAGGACAGATACGCAGTATTTT. The encoded protein is CASSQDVVEALRTDTQYF.

This chain joins TRBV5-4 and TRBJ2-6; 8 nucleotides match TRBD1. After removal of 0 bases from V and 2 bases from J, the junction contained 4 bases not matched to a gene. This CDR3 has 17 residues. The germline V gene has CDR1 SGHNT and CDR2 YYREEE (reference sequence). CDR3 DNA: TGTGCCAGCAGCTTGGGGTTGACAGGGGCTGGGGCCAACGTCCTGACTTTC. Protein sequence: CASSLGLTGAGANVLTF. Full variable domain (missing parts from reference TRBV5-4 and TRBJ2-6): ETGVTQSPTHLIKTRGQQVTLRCSSQSGHNTVSWYQQALGQGPQFIFQYYREEENGRGNFPPRFSGLQFPNYSSELNVNALELDDSALYLCASSLGLTGAGANVLTFGAGSRLTVL.

The rearrangement uses TRBV28 and TRBJ1-1, with D possibly TRBD1 on 5 matching bases. Germline values: CDR1 MDHEN, CDR2 SYDVKM. There are 13 residues in the CDR3. The V and J ends lost 7 bases and 8 bases respectively, with 17 bases between them. The CDR3 reads CASTRLWGVEAFF. The CDR3 DNA reads as TGTGCCAGCACACGGCTCTGGGGGGTGGAAGCTTTCTTT.

V and J are TRBV18 and TRBJ2-2; possible D gene TRBD2, 5 bases. CDR3 size: 13 residues. The germline V gene has CDR1 KGHSH and CDR2 LQKENI. Trimming removed 3 bases from V and 7 bases from J, with 9 bases in between. CDR3 nucleotide sequence: TGTGCCAGCTCACCTCCGAGGGACGGGGAGCTGTTTTTT. Protein: CASSPPRDGELFF.

This chain joins TRBV11-3 and TRBJ2-3, with 11 nucleotides matching TRBD1. The trim removed 5 bases at V and 5 bases at J, leaving 9 bases unmatched. Germline values: CDR1 SGHNT, CDR2 YENEEA. The CDR3 has 16 residues. The CDR3 DNA follows: TGTGCCAGCAGCGCCGGCTCCGGGACAGGGGGAGATACGCAGTATTTT. Protein product: CASSAGSGTGGDTQYF. Complete variable domain (other parts from reference TRBV11-3 and TRBJ2-3): EAGVVQSPRYKIIEKKQPVAFWCNPISGHNTLYWYLQNLGQGPELLIRYENEEAVDDSQLPKDRFSAERLKGVDSTLKIQPAELGDSAVYLCASSAGSGTGGDTQYFGPGTRLTVL.

The J gene is TRBJ2-3, the V gene TRBV4-3, with 9 bases matching TRBD2. CDR1 is LGHNA, CDR2 YSLEER, per germline. This CDR3 contains 14 residues. With 4 bases clipped from V and 3 bases from J, the junction kept 2 bases outside the gene matches. This chain's CDR3 is CASSPGLATDTQYF. The CDR3 coding sequence is TGCGCCAGCAGCCCGGGACTAGCAACAGATACGCAGTATTTT.

V gene TRBV4-3 combines with J gene TRBJ1-4; D gene ambiguous. The ends were cut back, 0 bases at V and 2 bases at J, with 10 bases in the middle. CDR3 length: 16 residues. Germline CDR1 is LGHNA and CDR2 is YSLEER. CDR3 loop: CASSQDLAMTNEKLFF. The DNA of the CDR3 is TGCGCCAGCAGCCAAGATCTCGCCATGACTAATGAAAAACTGTTTTTT.